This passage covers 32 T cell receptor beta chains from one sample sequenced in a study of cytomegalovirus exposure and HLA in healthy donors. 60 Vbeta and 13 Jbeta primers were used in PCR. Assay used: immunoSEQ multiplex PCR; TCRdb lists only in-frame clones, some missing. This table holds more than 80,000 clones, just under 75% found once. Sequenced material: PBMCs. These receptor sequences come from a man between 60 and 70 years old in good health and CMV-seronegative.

This chain's CDR3 is CASSDVGIGTANTEAFF. The CDR3 DNA reads as TGTGCCAGCAGTGATGTAGGTATCGGGACAGCGAACACTGAAGCTTTCTTT. This chain connects TRBV2 to TRBJ1-1; 7 bases are shared with TRBD1. The V gene's germline CDR1 is SNHLY and CDR2 FYNNEI. After removal of 3 bases from V and 1 base from J, the junction contained 11 bases not matched to a gene. The CDR3 spans 17 residues.

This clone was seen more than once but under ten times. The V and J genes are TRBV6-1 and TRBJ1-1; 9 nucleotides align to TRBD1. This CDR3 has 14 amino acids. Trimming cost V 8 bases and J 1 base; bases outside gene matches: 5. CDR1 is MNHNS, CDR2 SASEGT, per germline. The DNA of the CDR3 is TGTGCCAGCGGGACAGGGAGTTGGAACACTGAAGCTTTCTTT. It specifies CASGTGSWNTEAFF.

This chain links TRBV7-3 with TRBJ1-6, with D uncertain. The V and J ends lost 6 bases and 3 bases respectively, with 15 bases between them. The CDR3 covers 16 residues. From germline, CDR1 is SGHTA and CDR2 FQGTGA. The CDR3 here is CASRWAEADYNSPLHF. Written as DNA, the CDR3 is TGTGCCAGCAGGTGGGCGGAGGCCGACTATAATTCACCCCTCCACTTT. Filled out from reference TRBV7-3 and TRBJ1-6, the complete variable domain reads GAGVSQTPSNKVTEKGKYVELRCDPISGHTALYWYRQSLGQGPEFLIYFQGTGAADDSGLPNDRFFAVRPEGSVSTLKIQRTERGDSAVYLCASRWAEADYNSPLHFGNGTRLTVT.

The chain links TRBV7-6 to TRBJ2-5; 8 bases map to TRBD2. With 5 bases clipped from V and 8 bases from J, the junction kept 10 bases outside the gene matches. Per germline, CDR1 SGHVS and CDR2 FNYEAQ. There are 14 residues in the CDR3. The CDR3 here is CASSPAAGGYTQYF. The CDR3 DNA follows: TGTGCCAGCAGCCCAGCGGCGGGGGGCTATACCCAGTACTTC. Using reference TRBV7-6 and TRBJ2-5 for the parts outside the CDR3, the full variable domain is GAGVSQSPRYKVTKRGQDVALRCDPISGHVSLYWYRQALGQGPEFLTYFNYEAQQDKSGLPNDRFSAERPEGSISTLTIQRTEQRDSAMYRCASSPAAGGYTQYFGPGTRLLVL.

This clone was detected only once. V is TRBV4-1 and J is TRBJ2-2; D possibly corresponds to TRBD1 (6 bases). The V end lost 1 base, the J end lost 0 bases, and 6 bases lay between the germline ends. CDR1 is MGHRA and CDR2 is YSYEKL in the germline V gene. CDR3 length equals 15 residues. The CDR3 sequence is CASSQGTANTGELFF. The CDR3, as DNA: TGCGCCAGCAGCCAAGGGACAGCGAACACCGGGGAGCTGTTTTTT.

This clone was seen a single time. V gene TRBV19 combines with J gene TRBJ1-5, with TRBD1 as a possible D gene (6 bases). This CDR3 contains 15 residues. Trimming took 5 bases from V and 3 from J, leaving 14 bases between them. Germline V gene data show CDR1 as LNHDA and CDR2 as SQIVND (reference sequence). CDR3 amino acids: CASSSGQSFNQPQHF. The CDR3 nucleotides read TGTGCCAGTAGTTCAGGACAGTCTTTCAATCAGCCCCAGCATTTT.

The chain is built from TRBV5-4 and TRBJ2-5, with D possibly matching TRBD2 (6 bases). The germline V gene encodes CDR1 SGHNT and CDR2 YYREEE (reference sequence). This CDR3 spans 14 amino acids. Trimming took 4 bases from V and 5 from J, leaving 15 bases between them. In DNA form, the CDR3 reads TGTGCCAGCAGCCTCTCGCGGGGCCGGGAGACCCAGTACTTC. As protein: CASSLSRGRETQYF.

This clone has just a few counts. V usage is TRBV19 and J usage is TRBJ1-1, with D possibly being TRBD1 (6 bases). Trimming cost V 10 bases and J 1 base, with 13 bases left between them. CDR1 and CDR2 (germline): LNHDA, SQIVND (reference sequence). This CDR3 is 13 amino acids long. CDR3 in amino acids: CATARGANTEAFF. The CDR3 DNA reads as TGTGCCACCGCGCGGGGGGCGAACACTGAAGCTTTCTTT.

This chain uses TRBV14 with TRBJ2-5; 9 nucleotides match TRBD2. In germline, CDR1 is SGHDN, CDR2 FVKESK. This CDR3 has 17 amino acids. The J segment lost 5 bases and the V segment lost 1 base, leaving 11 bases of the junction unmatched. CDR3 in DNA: TGTGCCAGCAGCCAAGGCCTTTGGCGGGGGGGCTGGGAGACCCAGTACTTC. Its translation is CASSQGLWRGGWETQYF.

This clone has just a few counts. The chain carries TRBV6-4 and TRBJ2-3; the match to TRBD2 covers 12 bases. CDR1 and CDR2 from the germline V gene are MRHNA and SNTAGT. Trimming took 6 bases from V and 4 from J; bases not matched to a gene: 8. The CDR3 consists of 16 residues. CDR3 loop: CASSQETSGGSDTQYF. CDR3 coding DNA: TGTGCCAGCAGCCAAGAGACTAGCGGGGGTTCAGATACGCAGTATTTT.

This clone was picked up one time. For the CDR3, the DNA is TGTGCCAGCAGTGCACTACAGGGGAACACTGAAGCTTTCTTT. Protein product: CASSALQGNTEAFF. The gene calls are TRBV6-5 and TRBJ1-1, with D possibly matching TRBD1 (6 bases). This CDR3 contains 14 residues. Looked up from germline, CDR1 is MNHEY and CDR2 is SVGAGI. V lost 5 bases and J 1 base, leaving 11 bases between the germline ends.

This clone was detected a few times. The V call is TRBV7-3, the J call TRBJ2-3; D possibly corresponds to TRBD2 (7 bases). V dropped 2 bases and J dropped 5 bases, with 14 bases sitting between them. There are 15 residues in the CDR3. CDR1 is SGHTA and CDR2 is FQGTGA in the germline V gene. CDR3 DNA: TGTGCCAGCAGCTTAGGGGGGGGGCGGTTAGATACGCAGTATTTT. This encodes CASSLGGGRLDTQYF.

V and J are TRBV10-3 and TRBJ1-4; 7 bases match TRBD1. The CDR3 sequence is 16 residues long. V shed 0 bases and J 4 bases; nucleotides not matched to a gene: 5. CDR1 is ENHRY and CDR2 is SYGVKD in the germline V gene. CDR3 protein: CAISESSNRGNEKLFF. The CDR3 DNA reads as TGTGCCATCAGTGAGTCGAGCAACAGGGGTAATGAAAAACTGTTTTTT.

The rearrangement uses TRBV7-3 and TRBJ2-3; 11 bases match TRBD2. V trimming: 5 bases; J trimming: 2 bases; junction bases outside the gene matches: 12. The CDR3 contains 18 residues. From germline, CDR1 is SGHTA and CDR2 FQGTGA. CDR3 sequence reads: CASSPMGIAGGYTDTQYF. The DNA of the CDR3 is TGTGCCAGCAGCCCTATGGGGATAGCGGGGGGGTACACAGATACGCAGTATTTT.

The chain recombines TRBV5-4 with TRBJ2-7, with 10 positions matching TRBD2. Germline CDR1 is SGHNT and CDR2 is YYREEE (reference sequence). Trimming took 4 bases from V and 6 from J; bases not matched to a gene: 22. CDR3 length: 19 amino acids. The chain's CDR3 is CASSTPRGASGGDLGEQYF. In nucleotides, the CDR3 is TGTGCCAGCAGCACCCCCCGGGGGGCTAGCGGGGGAGACCTGGGCGAGCAGTACTTC.

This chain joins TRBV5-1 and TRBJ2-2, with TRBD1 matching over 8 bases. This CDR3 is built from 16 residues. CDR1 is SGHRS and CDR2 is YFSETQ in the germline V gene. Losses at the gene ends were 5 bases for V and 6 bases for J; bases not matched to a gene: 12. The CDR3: CASRDTGQGVAGELFF. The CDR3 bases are TGCGCCAGCAGGGACACCGGACAGGGTGTTGCCGGGGAGCTGTTTTTT. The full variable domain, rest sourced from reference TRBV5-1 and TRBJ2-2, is KAGVTQTPRYLIKTRGQQVTLSCSPISGHRSVSWYQQTPGQGLQFLFEYFSETQRNKGNFPGRFSGRQFSNSRSEMNVSTLELGDSALYLCASRDTGQGVAGELFFGEGSRLTVL.

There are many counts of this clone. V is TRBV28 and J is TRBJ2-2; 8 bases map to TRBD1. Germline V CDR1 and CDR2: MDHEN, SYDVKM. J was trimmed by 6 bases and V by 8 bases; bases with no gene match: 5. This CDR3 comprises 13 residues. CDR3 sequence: CASSDRVAGELFF. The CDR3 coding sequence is TGTGCCAGCTCGGACAGGGTGGCCGGGGAGCTGTTTTTT.

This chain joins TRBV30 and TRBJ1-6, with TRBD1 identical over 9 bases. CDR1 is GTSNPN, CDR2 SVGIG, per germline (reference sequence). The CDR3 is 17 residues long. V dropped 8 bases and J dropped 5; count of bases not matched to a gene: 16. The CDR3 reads CAHRDRVLSSDNSPLHF. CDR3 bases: TGTGCCCACCGGGACAGGGTGTTATCGAGCGATAATTCACCCCTCCACTTT.

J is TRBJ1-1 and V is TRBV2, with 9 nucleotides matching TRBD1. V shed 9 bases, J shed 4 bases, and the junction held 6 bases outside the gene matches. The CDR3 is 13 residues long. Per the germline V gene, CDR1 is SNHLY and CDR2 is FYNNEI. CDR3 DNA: TGTGCCAGTCGGGACAGGGAGAGCACTGAAGCTTTCTTT. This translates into CASRDRESTEAFF.

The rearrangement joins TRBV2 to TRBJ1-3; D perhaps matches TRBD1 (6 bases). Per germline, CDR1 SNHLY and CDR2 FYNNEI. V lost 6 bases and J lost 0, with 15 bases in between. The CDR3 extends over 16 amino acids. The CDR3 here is CASRVGRGASGNTIYF. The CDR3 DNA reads TGTGCCAGCAGGGTTGGACGGGGGGCCTCTGGAAACACCATATATTTT.

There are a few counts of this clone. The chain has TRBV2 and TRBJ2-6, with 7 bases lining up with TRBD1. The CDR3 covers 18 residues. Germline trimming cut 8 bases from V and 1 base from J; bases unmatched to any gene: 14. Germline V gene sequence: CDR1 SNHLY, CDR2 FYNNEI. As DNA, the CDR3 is TGTGCCAGCCGGAAACCGACAGGGACCCTATCTGGGGCCAACGTCCTGACTTTC. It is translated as CASRKPTGTLSGANVLTF.

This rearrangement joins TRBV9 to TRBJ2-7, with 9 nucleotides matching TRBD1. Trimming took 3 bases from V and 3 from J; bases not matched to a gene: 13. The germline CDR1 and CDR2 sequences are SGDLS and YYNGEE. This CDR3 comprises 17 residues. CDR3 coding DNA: TGTGCCAGCAGCGCAGGACTGCACGGACAGGGGAACTACGAGCAGTACTTC. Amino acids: CASSAGLHGQGNYEQYF.

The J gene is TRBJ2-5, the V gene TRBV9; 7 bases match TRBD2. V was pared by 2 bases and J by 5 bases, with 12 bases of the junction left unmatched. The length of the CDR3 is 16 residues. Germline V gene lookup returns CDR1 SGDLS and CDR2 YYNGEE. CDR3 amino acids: CASSVGMGGGEETQYF. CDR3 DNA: TGTGCCAGCAGCGTGGGGATGGGGGGGGGAGAGGAGACCCAGTACTTC.

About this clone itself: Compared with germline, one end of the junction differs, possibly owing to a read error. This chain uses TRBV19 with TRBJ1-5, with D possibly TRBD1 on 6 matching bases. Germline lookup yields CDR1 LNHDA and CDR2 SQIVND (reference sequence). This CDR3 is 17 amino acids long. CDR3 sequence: CASSTPGGSGDNKPQHF. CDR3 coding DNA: TGTGCCAGTAGTACCCCGGGGGGGAGTGGGGACAATAAGCCCCAGCATTTT.

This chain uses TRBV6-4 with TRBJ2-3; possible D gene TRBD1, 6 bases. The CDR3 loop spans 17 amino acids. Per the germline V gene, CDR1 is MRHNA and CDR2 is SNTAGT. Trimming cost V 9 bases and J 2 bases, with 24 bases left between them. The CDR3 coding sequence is TGTGCCAGTTACCCACAAAATCCCCGGGACACCACAGATACGCAGTATTTT. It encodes CASYPQNPRDTTDTQYF.

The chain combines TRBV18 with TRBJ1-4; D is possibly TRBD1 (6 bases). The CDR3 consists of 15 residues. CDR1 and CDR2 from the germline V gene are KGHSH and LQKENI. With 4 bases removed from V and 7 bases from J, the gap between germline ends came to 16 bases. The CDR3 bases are TGTGCCAGCTCACTTCGTGACAGGATAGGTGAAAAACTGTTTTTT. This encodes CASSLRDRIGEKLFF.

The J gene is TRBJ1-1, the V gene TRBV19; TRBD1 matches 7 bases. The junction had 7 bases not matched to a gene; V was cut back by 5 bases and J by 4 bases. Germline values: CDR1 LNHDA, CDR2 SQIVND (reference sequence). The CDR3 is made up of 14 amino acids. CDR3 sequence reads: CASSSRQGATEAFF. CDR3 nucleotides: TGTGCCAGTAGTTCCCGACAGGGTGCCACTGAAGCTTTCTTT.

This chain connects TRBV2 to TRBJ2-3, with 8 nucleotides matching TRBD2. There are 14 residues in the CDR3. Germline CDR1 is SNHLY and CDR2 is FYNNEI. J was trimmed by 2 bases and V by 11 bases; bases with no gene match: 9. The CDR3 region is CACGTRVPTDTQYF. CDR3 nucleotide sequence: TGTGCCTGCGGGACTAGGGTCCCCACAGATACGCAGTATTTT.

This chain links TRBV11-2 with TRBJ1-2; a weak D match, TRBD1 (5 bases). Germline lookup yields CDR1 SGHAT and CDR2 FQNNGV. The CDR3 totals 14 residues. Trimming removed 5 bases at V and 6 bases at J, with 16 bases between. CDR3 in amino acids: CASSRGTDRNGYTF. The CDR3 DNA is TGTGCCAGCAGCCGGGGGACGGATAGAAATGGCTACACCTTC.

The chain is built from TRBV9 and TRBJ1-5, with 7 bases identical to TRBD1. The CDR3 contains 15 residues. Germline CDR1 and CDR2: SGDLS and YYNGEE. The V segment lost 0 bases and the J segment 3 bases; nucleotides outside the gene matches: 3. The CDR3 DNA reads TGTGCCAGCAGCGTAGAGGGACAGTACAATCAGCCCCAGCATTTT. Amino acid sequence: CASSVEGQYNQPQHF.

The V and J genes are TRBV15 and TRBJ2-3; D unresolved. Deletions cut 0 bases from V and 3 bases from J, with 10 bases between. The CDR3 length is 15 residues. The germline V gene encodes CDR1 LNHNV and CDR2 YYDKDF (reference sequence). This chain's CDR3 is CATSRDGEVTDTQYF. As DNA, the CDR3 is TGTGCCACCAGCAGAGATGGAGAGGTGACAGATACGCAGTATTTT.

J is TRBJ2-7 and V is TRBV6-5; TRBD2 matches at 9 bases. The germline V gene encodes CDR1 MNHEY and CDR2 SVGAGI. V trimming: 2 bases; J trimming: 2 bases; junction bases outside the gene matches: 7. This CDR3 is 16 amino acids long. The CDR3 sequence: CASSYLGLAPTYEQYF. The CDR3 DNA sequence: TGTGCCAGCAGTTACCTTGGACTAGCGCCTACCTACGAGCAGTACTTC.